This T cell receptor (beta chain) was recorded in a study of blood T cell repertoires in COVID-19. Per the original methods: By means of reference gene primer amplification, nucleated cell counts were estimated. The repertoire was sequenced with immunoSEQ multiplex PCR; TCRdb's copy has only in-frame clones and lacks some. For V, J and clone size, that table is used; D and trimming come from the DNA. Among approximately 85,000 clones listed, 90% were seen once. This clonotype was sampled from an elderly woman with active or convalescent COVID-19. The sample consisted of peripheral blood.

CDR3: CASSLHGGSGYNEQFF. The CDR3 DNA reads TGTGCCAGCAGCTTACATGGCGGGAGCGGCTACAATGAGCAGTTCTTC. The gene calls are TRBV7-2 and TRBJ2-1, with 7 bases matching TRBD2. Germline-derived CDR1 and CDR2 are SGHTA and FQGNSA. The CDR3 runs 16 residues. Trimming at V came to 2 bases and at J to 3 bases, leaving 7 bases not matched to a gene.